The clone carrying this TCR beta chain was detected only once. TCRdb's table, derived via immunoSEQ multiplex PCR, lists solely in-frame clones and lacks some. The table shows over a million clones, with around 82% occurring only once. The V and J ends lost 5 bases and 9 bases, in that order; junction bases with no gene match: 3. The germline CDR1 and CDR2 sequences are SGHVS and FNYEAQ. The CDR3 runs to 12 residues. This sample is part of a study of shared clonotypes between healthy human individuals. The specimen was memory CD4+ T cells from PBMCs. Sample subset: CD45RA-negative fraction. The chain recombines TRBV7-6 with TRBJ2-1; 8 bases are a match to TRBD1. This TCR came from a young man in good health. Some clones in this sample may be carry-over from other donors' samples. CDR3 in amino acids: CASSGQGTEQFF. CDR3 nucleotide sequence: TGTGCCAGCAGCGGACAGGGAACTGAGCAGTTCTTC.